What follows describes a single T cell receptor (beta chain). Regarding treatment: around 19 received Ad26.COV2.S at low or high dose, single or two shots; 5 received placebo; per-sample allocation not given. The samples date from day 63 after the first vaccine or placebo injection. Here immunoSEQ multiplex PCR was the method, and the copy in TCRdb shows in-frame clones only, minus some. The data show over 450,000 clones, 89% seen once. The sample is drawn from a study of Ad26.COV2.S vaccination and SARS-CoV-2 variants. Trimming cost V 4 bases and J 1 base, with 12 bases left between them. Germline CDR1 is SGDLS and CDR2 is YYNGEE. The CDR3 has 15 residues.

The rearrangement links TRBV9 to TRBJ1-5, with D uncertain. Here the sequenced sample was peripheral blood, taken in a trial of Ad26.COV2.S vaccine versus placebo. The TCR comes from a person aged 18-60 years who received the Ad26.COV2.S COVID-19 vaccine or a placebo. CDR3 residues: CASSPNDNSNQPQHF. In nucleotides, the CDR3 is TGTGCCAGCAGCCCTAACGACAACAGCAATCAGCCCCAGCATTTT.